These 4 T cell receptor beta chains share one sample of origin, sequenced in a study of T cell changes during pregnancy in multiple sclerosis. Profiled with immunoSEQ multiplex PCR; TCRdb holds only in-frame clones, not every one. The data hold around 48,000 clones, with approximately 85% observed a single time. This specimen was CD4+ T cells from peripheral blood mononuclear cells, taken in the second trimester of pregnancy. The origin of the receptors is a female donor with multiple sclerosis, enrolled in a pregnancy study.

The V gene is TRBV6-1, the J gene TRBJ2-7; tentatively, D is TRBD1 (5 bases). Per germline, CDR1 MNHNS and CDR2 SASEGT. The CDR3 loop spans 14 amino acids. V shed 1 base and J shed 3 bases, with 10 bases lying between them. CDR3 sequence (DNA): TGTGCCAGCAGTGAAGGGGGCTTCCGCTACGAGCAGTACTTC. This gives the protein CASSEGGFRYEQYF.

The genes are TRBV7-8 and TRBJ1-4; a possible D gene is TRBD1 (6 bases). V lost 1 base and J lost 0, with 21 bases in between. CDR3 length: 20 residues. Germline CDR1 and CDR2: SGHVS and FQNEAQ. The CDR3 coding sequence is TGTGCCAGCAGCTTAGAGGGGGTAACTGCCCAGGCGGCAACTAATGAAAAACTGTTTTTT. Residues: CASSLEGVTAQAATNEKLFF.

On this clone: A read error may produce the germline difference seen at one junction end. The V and J genes are TRBV7-9 and TRBJ2-7; TRBD1 aligns across 8 bases. Germline CDR1 and CDR2: SEHNR and FQNEAQ (reference sequence). The CDR3 consists of 11 residues. The DNA of the CDR3 is TGTGCCAGCAGCTCGAAGGGACAGGAAATCTTC. Its protein is CASSSKGQEIF.

The chain uses TRBV7-2 and TRBJ1-1; D remains ambiguous. CDR1 SGHTA and CDR2 FQGNSA come from the germline V gene. V was shortened by 11 bases and J by 0 bases, with 13 bases between the two germline ends. This CDR3 has 13 residues. The CDR3: CAGGPYVNTEAFF. The CDR3 DNA follows: TGTGCCGGCGGGCCCTATGTGAACACTGAAGCTTTCTTT.